This T cell receptor (beta chain) derives from a study of PD-L1 blockade in urothelial cancer. Study background: Among blood samples, the median T cell count was some 140,000.

Assay used: immunoSEQ multiplex PCR; TCRdb lists only in-frame clones, some missing. Here the sample spans around 45,000 clones, around 80% being singletons. The CDR3 spans 15 residues. With V trimmed by 4 bases and J by 6 bases, 7 bases remained unmatched. Germline V CDR1 and CDR2: SGHRS, YFSETQ. Time point indicated: pretreatment peripheral blood. This sequence was found in a man in his fifties or sixties with urothelial cancer. This chain connects TRBV5-1 to TRBJ2-1; 10 bases agree with TRBD1. The sequenced sample was PBMCs, obtained around atezolizumab (anti-PD-L1) treatment. As DNA, the CDR3 is TGCGCCAGCAGCGACCGGGACAGGGGAACCAATGAGCAGTTCTTC. Protein: CASSDRDRGTNEQFF.